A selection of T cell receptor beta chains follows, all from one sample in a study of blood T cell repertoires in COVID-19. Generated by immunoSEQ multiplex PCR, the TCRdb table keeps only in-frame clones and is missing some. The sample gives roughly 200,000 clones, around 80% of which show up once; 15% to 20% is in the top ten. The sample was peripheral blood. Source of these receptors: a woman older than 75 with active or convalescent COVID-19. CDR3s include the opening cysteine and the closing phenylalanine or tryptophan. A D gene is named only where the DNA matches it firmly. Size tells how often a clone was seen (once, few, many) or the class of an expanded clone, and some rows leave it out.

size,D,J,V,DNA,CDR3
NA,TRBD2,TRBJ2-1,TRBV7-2,TGTGCCAGCAGCTTAGGGGGGGGGAGAATCTACAATGAGCAGTTCTTC,CASSLGGGRIYNEQFF
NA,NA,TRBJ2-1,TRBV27,TGTGCCAGCAGTGGACTCGCGGGAAATTCCGCTTTCTTTTACAATGAGCAGTTCTTC,CASSGLAGNSAFFYNEQFF
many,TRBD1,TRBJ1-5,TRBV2,TGTGCCAGCAGTGGACAGAGGCTCACCGGGACAGGGGTTCAGCCCCAGCATTTT,CASSGQRLTGTGVQPQHF
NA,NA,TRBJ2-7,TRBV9,TGTGCCAGCAGCGTAAATCCCAGTGGCTCCTACGAGCAGTACTTC,CASSVNPSGSYEQYF
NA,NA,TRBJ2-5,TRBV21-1,TGTGCCAGCAGCAAAGATTGGGCAGTTTCCCTGCAGGAGACCCAGTACTTC,CASSKDWAVSLQETQYF
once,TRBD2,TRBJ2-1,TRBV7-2,TGTGCCAGCAGCCGGGGGGGAGGATCCAATGAGCAGTTCTTC,CASSRGGGSNEQFF
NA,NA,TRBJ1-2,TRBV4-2,TGTGCCAGCAGCCATGAAAGTGGTCCGGGTGGAGGCTACACCTTC,CASSHESGPGGGYTF
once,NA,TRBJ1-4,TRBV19,TGTGCCAGTAGTCACATGGGGGGGGCTCGTCTGGAAAAACTGTTTTTT,CASSHMGGARLEKLFF
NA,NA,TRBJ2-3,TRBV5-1,TGCGCCAGCAGCTTGGGGTTCTTTGGGGACGGGGACAAGGGGACAGATACGCAGTATTTT,CASSLGFFGDGDKGTDTQYF
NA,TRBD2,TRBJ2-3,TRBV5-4,TGTGCCAGCAGCTTGACTAGCGGGGTGACAGATACGCAGTATTTT,CASSLTSGVTDTQYF
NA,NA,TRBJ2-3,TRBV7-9,TGTGCCAGCAGCTTTCTTGGGGGGTCCACAGATACGCAGTATTTT,CASSFLGGSTDTQYF
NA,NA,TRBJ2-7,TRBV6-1,TGTGCCAGCAGTGAAGCAGGGAGGAGCACCTACGAGCAGTACTTC,CASSEAGRSTYEQYF
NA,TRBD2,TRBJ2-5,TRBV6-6,TGTGCCAGCAGTTACCTGCTAGCGGGAGAGGAAACCCAGTACTTC,CASSYLLAGEETQYF
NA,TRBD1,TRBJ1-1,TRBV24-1,TGTGCCACCAGTGACAACAGGGGGCCCACTGAAGCTTTCTTT,CATSDNRGPTEAFF
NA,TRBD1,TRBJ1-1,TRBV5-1,TGCGCCAGCAGCCCACAGGGGGCGAGCACTGAAGCTTTCTTT,CASSPQGASTEAFF
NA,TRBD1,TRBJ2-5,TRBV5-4,TGTGCCAGCAGCTTTAGGACAGGGATGGAGCAAGAGACCCAGTACTTC,CASSFRTGMEQETQYF
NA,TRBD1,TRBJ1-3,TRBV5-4,TGTGCCAGCAGCTCGGGACAGGATGCTTCTGGAAACACCATATATTTT,CASSSGQDASGNTIYF
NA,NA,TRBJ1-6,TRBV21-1,TGTGCCAGCAGCAAAGTTGAGGCCCGCTCCTATAATTCACCCCTCCACTTT,CASSKVEARSYNSPLHF
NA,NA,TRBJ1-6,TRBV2,TGTGCCAGCAGTGTGAGGGTCGTGGCACCCCTCCACTTT,CASSVRVVAPLHF
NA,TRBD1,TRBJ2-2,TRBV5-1,TGCGCCAGCAGCTTGCAGGGGGCTGGCGGGGAGCTGTTTTTT,CASSLQGAGGELFF
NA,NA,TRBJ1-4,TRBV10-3,TGTGCCATCAGTGAGTCAATCGACAGGCGTAATGAAAAACTGTTTTTT,CAISESIDRRNEKLFF
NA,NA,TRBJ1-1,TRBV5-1,TGCGCCAGCAGCGTGACAGAGATGAACACTGAAGCTTTCTTT,CASSVTEMNTEAFF
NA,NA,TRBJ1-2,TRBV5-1,TGCGCCAGCAGCTTGGCGACCGCGGGACCCTATGGCTACACCTTC,CASSLATAGPYGYTF
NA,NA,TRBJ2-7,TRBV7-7,TGTGCTAGCAGCCCCGACAGAATTGGCGAGCAGTACTTC,CASSPDRIGEQYF
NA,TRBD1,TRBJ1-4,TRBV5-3,TGTGCCAGAAGACCCCCCCGGACAGGGAGATATGCAACTAATGAAAAACTGTTTTTT,CARRPPRTGRYATNEKLFF
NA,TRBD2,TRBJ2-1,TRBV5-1,TGCGCCAGCAGCGCACCCCCCGGGACTAGCGGTGGCCCGAGCTCCTACAATGAGCAGTTCTTC,CASSAPPGTSGGPSSYNEQFF
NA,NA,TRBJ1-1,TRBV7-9,TGTGCCAGCAGCCTGGCCCCCCCGGGGTCGGGGACTGAAGCTTTCTTT,CASSLAPPGSGTEAFF
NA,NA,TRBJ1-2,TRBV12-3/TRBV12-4,TGTGCCAGCAGTTTAGGACAGCGCTATGGCTACACCTTC,CASSLGQRYGYTF
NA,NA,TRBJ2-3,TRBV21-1,TGTGCCAGCAGCAAAGCGCTAGCGGTGGTGAGCACAGATACGCAGTATTTT,CASSKALAVVSTDTQYF
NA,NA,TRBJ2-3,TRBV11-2,TGTGCCAGCAGCACCTTCCGGGACTCTAGCACAGATACGCAGTATTTT,CASSTFRDSSTDTQYF
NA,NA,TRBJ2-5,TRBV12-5,TGTGCTAGTGGTTTGCAGAAAGAGACCCAGTACTTC,CASGLQKETQYF
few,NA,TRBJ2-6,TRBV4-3,TGCGCCAGCAGCCAAGGATTTTTAGCTGGGGCCAACGTCCTGACTTTC,CASSQGFLAGANVLTF
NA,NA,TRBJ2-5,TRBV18,TGTGCCAGCTCACCAAAGACTGGGGCACAAGAGACCCAGTACTTC,CASSPKTGAQETQYF
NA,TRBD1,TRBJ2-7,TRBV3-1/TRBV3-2,TGTGCCAGCAGCCAAGGCTGGACAGGGGGCCACGAGCAGTACTTC,CASSQGWTGGHEQYF
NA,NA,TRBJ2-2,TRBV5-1,TGCGCCAGCATTCGCGGGGGCCAATCCACCGGGGAGCTGTTTTTT,CASIRGGQSTGELFF
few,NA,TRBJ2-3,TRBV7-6,TGTGCCAGCAGTTCGTGGCGGTCAGGGGATACGCAGTATTTT,CASSSWRSGDTQYF
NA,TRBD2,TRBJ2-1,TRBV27,TGTGCCAGCAGTTTAAGAGCGGGAGGCCAGGGTGAGCAGTTCTTC,CASSLRAGGQGEQFF
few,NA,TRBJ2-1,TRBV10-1,TGCGCCAGCAGGGGAGACTACAGGGACCTATACAATGAGCAGTTCTTC,CASRGDYRDLYNEQFF
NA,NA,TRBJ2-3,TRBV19,TGTGCCAGCAACCGCGGGACCTTAGGCACAGATACGCAGTATTTT,CASNRGTLGTDTQYF
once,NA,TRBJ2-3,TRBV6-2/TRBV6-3,TGTGCCAGCAGCCGAGGTTTAGGCGGCCGCACAGATACGCAGTATTTT,CASSRGLGGRTDTQYF
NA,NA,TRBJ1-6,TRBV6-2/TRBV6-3,TGTGCCAGCAGCCCCGTAAAGCTAAATTCACCCCTCCACTTT,CASSPVKLNSPLHF
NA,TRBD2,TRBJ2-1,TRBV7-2,TGTGCCAGCAGCTTAGCAGCAGCGGGGGGGTACAATGAGCAGTTCTTC,CASSLAAAGGYNEQFF
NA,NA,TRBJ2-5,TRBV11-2,TGTGCCAGCAGTTTCTTAGGGGGATGGGAGACCCAGTACTTC,CASSFLGGWETQYF
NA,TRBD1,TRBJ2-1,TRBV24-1,TGTGCCACCAGTGACTCCGGACAGGGTCATAACAATGAGCAGTTCTTC,CATSDSGQGHNNEQFF
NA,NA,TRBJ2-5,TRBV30,TGTGCCTGGAGTACACGGACAGCCAGTTTCCAAGAGACCCAGTACTTC,CAWSTRTASFQETQYF
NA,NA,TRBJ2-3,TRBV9,TGTGCCAGCAGGTCGGGGGAGGCTAGCACAGATACGCAGTATTTT,CASRSGEASTDTQYF
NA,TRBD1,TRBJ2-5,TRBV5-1,TGCGCCAGCAGCCGAAGTGGGACAGGGGCAGAGACCCAGTACTTC,CASSRSGTGAETQYF
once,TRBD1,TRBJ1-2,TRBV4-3,TGCGCCAGCAGCCATCCAGACAGGGGCCTCTATGGCTACACCTTC,CASSHPDRGLYGYTF
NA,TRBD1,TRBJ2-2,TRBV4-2,TGTGCCAGCAGCCAGGGACAGGTTACCACCATTGGGGAGCTGTTTTTT,CASSQGQVTTIGELFF
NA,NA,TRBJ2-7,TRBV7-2,TGTGCCAGCAGCTTAGGGGGCGGCGTGACCTACGAGCAGTACTTC,CASSLGGGVTYEQYF
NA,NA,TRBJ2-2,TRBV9,TGTGCCAGCAGCACCCGGGAGATTTCGAACACCGGGGAGCTGTTTTTT,CASSTREISNTGELFF
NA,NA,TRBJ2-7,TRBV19,TGTGCCAGTAGTCGGGACCAGGGGTCCTACGAGCAGTACTTC,CASSRDQGSYEQYF
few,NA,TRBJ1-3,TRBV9,TGTGCCAGCAGCTGGAACAGTCGCTCTGGAAACACCATATATTTT,CASSWNSRSGNTIYF
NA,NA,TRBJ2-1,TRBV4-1,TGCGCCAGCAGCCAAGATCCCAGGGCTCGCTACAATGAGCAGTTCTTC,CASSQDPRARYNEQFF
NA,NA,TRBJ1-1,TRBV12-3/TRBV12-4,TGTGCCAGCAGTTTCTTTCAGGGCACTGAAGCTTTCTTT,CASSFFQGTEAFF
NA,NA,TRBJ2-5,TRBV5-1,TGCGCCAGCAGCTCAGGCCCGGGGACTGGGGCAGGGACCCAGTACTTC,CASSSGPGTGAGTQYF
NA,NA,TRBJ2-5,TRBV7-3,TGTGCCAGCAGCTTTGGGCCCCAAGAGACCCAGTACTTC,CASSFGPQETQYF
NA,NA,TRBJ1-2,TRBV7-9,TGTGCCAGCAGCTTCCGGAGTCCCAACTATGGCTACACCTTC,CASSFRSPNYGYTF